A selection of T cell receptor beta chains follows, all from one sample in a study of blood T cell repertoires in COVID-19. Some clones are missing from TCRdb's copy, which holds only in-frame ones; the method was immunoSEQ multiplex PCR. The sample lists roughly 68,000 clones, approximately 90% occurring once. The sequenced material came from PBMCs or T cells enriched from blood (not recorded which). These receptor sequences come from a woman in her 40s who had recovered from COVID-19. Each CDR3 is given with its conserved first and last residue. A D gene is named only where the DNA matches it firmly. Clone size is not always given. Where it is, it says once, few, many or a class for expanded clones.

cdr3_nt cdr3_aa clone_size v_call d_call j_call
TGTGCCAGCAGCCAAGCGGATACGCAGTATTTT CASSQADTQYF few TRBV14 NA TRBJ2-3
TGCGGGACTAGTCCTTCCTACGAGCAGTACTTC CGTSPSYEQYF NA TRBV10-2 TRBD2 TRBJ2-7
TGTGCTAGTGGGGAAACTAGCGGGGGCAATGAGCAGTTCTTC CASGETSGGNEQFF NA TRBV12-5 TRBD2 TRBJ2-1
TGTGCCAGCAGCCAAGATGCCACAGGCAGGTTTAACTATGGCTACACCTTC CASSQDATGRFNYGYTF NA TRBV4-2 NA TRBJ1-2
TGTGCCATCAGTGGGGGAGAGGATACGCAGTATTTT CAISGGEDTQYF NA TRBV10-3 NA TRBJ2-3
TGTGCCAGCAAACCCGGGACAACCTTAAGCGAGCAGTACTTC CASKPGTTLSEQYF NA TRBV14 NA TRBJ2-7
TGTGCCAGCAGCATAGAAGGGGGTGAAGCTTTCTTT CASSIEGGEAFF NA TRBV7-9 NA TRBJ1-1
TGTGCCAGCAGTTTTCCGGGGACAGGGGGAATAACGCCCCAGCATTTT CASSFPGTGGITPQHF NA TRBV6-2/TRBV6-3 TRBD1 TRBJ1-5
TGCGCCAGCAGCTTGAAGCGGAGCTACGAGCAGTACTTC CASSLKRSYEQYF NA TRBV5-1 NA TRBJ2-7
TGTGCCAGCAGCCCAAGCCGGGGTTACACTGAAGCTTTCTTT CASSPSRGYTEAFF few TRBV3-1/TRBV3-2 NA TRBJ1-1
TGTGCCAGCAGTACAACCTACGAGCAGTACTTC CASSTTYEQYF NA TRBV12-3/TRBV12-4 NA TRBJ2-7
TGTGCCAGCAGCTTGTCAGGGCCCTCTGGAAACACCATATATTTT CASSLSGPSGNTIYF NA TRBV5-4 NA TRBJ1-3
TGTGCCAGCAGCCAAGGGCAGGGGTATAATTCACCCCTCCACTTT CASSQGQGYNSPLHF NA TRBV14 NA TRBJ1-6
TGTGCCAGCAGCCCCGGACATTCTGGGGCCAACGTCCTGACTTTC CASSPGHSGANVLTF NA TRBV6-5 NA TRBJ2-6
TGTGCCAGCAGCGCGAGTCCTGGAAACACCATATATTTT CASSASPGNTIYF NA TRBV7-3 NA TRBJ1-3
TGTGCCAGCAGCTTAGATCAAGGACAGGCGGTAGAGACCCAGTACTTC CASSLDQGQAVETQYF few TRBV7-7 TRBD1 TRBJ2-5
TGTGCCAGCAGCGTAGGGGGTGGGAGTGAAAAACTGTTTTTT CASSVGGGSEKLFF NA TRBV9 NA TRBJ1-4
TGTGCCAGCAGCCAGAGGACGAGCGGGGGGTACCAAGAGACCCAGTACTTC CASSQRTSGGYQETQYF NA TRBV4-2 TRBD2 TRBJ2-5
TGTGCCAGCAGTGGAGACAGGGGGCTCACAGATACGCAGTATTTT CASSGDRGLTDTQYF NA TRBV2 TRBD1 TRBJ2-3
TGTGCCAGCAGCCAAGCTCAGACACCGAACACTGAAGCTTTCTTT CASSQAQTPNTEAFF NA TRBV3-1/TRBV3-2 NA TRBJ1-1
TGTGCCAGCAGACCACGAGTTGGAAACACCATATATTTT CASRPRVGNTIYF NA TRBV12-3/TRBV12-4 NA TRBJ1-3
TGTGCCAGCAGCGTAAGCGGGGGGGTCGGTGAGACCCAGTACTTC CASSVSGGVGETQYF NA TRBV9 TRBD2 TRBJ2-5
TGCGCCAGCAGGCAAACAGGGGAAAGCACCCTCCACTTT CASRQTGESTLHF NA TRBV5-1 TRBD1 TRBJ1-6
TGTGCCAGCAGTGAAGCTTCCGGGACTTCAAGTGGCTACACCTTC CASSEASGTSSGYTF NA TRBV6-1 NA TRBJ1-2
TGTGCCAGCAGCCAAGATCTTGGAGGGGGCGGGAAGACCCAGTACTTC CASSQDLGGGGKTQYF NA TRBV3-1/TRBV3-2 NA TRBJ2-5
TGTGCCAGCAGCCCTCGGACAGGAGATTACAATGAGCAGTTCTTC CASSPRTGDYNEQFF NA TRBV5-4 TRBD1 TRBJ2-1
TGTGCCAGCAGCGCCCTTCCAGGGGTTAACTATGGCTACACCTTC CASSALPGVNYGYTF NA TRBV9 NA TRBJ1-2
TGTGCCAGCACCCCCGGACAGGGCGGTAATTCACCCCTCCACTTT CASTPGQGGNSPLHF NA TRBV6-5 TRBD1 TRBJ1-6
TGTGCCAGTTTACAACCAGGGCAGGATGGCTACACCTTC CASLQPGQDGYTF NA TRBV19 NA TRBJ1-2
TGTGCCACCACAACGGTTCGGGGTGAAGCTTTCTTT CATTTVRGEAFF NA TRBV6-5 NA TRBJ1-1
TGTGCCAGCAGCTTCGGGGGGGAAGGCTATGGCTACACCTTC CASSFGGEGYGYTF NA TRBV7-9 NA TRBJ1-2
TGTGCCAGCAGAAGACAGGGGTACAATGAGCAGTTCTTC CASRRQGYNEQFF once TRBV12-3/TRBV12-4 TRBD1 TRBJ2-1
TGCGCCAGCAGCCAGCTGGCGCAGGGCAACTATGGCTACACCTTC CASSQLAQGNYGYTF NA TRBV4-1 NA TRBJ1-2
TGTGCCATCAGTGATGGGACAGGGGGACCCACTGGGTATGGCTACACCTTC CAISDGTGGPTGYGYTF NA TRBV10-3 TRBD1 TRBJ1-2
TGCGCCAGCAGCCAACTACCAGGGGGAGAGACCCAGTACTTC CASSQLPGGETQYF NA TRBV4-1 TRBD1 TRBJ2-5
TGTGCCAGTAGTGTGGGAAGCGGGGGGTCGGGAGATACGCAGTATTTT CASSVGSGGSGDTQYF NA TRBV19 TRBD2 TRBJ2-3
TGTGCCAGCAGCGTATACGGGAGACAGGGTTTCACGCAGTATTTT CASSVYGRQGFTQYF NA TRBV5-7 NA TRBJ2-3
TGTGCCAGCAGACTAGAGGCCGGTTGGCGGGGGGGCCCGAAGGACAATGAGCAGTTCTTC CASRLEAGWRGGPKDNEQFF NA TRBV13 TRBD2 TRBJ2-1
TGTGCCAGCTCACCCTCGGACAGCCGCTATGGCTACACCTTC CASSPSDSRYGYTF NA TRBV18 NA TRBJ1-2
TGTGCCATCAGTGATTCCCTTGCGGCTAGCGGCACCTACGAGCAGTACTTC CAISDSLAASGTYEQYF medium-sized TRBV10-3 TRBD2 TRBJ2-7
TGTGCCAGCAGCTTACAGCGGGGGGCAGATACGCAGTATTTT CASSLQRGADTQYF once TRBV11-3 TRBD2 TRBJ2-3
TGTGCCAGCAGTGAAAACGTAGGGGGGAACACTGAAGCTTTCTTT CASSENVGGNTEAFF NA TRBV25-1 NA TRBJ1-1
TGTGCCAGCAGACCCCCGGGACAGAATAATTCACCCCTCCACTTT CASRPPGQNNSPLHF NA TRBV3-1/TRBV3-2 TRBD1 TRBJ1-6
TGCGCCAGGGCACCGGTAGCGGCAGACTCTATTCGGGATTCACCCCTCCACTTT CARAPVAADSIRDSPLHF NA TRBV23-1 NA TRBJ1-6
TGTGCCAGCAGCCAAGATGGGGCGAATCTTGAGCAGTTCTTC CASSQDGANLEQFF NA TRBV3-1/TRBV3-2 NA TRBJ2-1
TGCGCCAGCAGCCAAGCCGGAACAGGGGTAAACACTGAAGCTTTCTTT CASSQAGTGVNTEAFF NA TRBV4-1 TRBD1 TRBJ1-1
TGTGCCAGCAGCTCGCGGACAGGGAGCACCGGGGAGCTGTTTTTT CASSSRTGSTGELFF NA TRBV11-3 TRBD1 TRBJ2-2
TGTGCCAGCAGGGGGGACAGGGGAACGCTTCAGCCCCAGCATTTT CASRGDRGTLQPQHF NA TRBV6-5 TRBD1 TRBJ1-5
TGTGCCAGCAGCAGGGGCTCTAACTATGGCTACACCTTC CASSRGSNYGYTF NA TRBV6-5 NA TRBJ1-2
TGTGCCAGCAGTAGCCCAGGAGGAGCCAAAAACATTCAGTACTTC CASSSPGGAKNIQYF NA TRBV6-5 NA TRBJ2-4
TGTGCCAGCAGTGAATCAGCGGGGGGGTCCTACAATGAGCAGTTCTTC CASSESAGGSYNEQFF NA TRBV6-1 TRBD2 TRBJ2-1
TGTGCCAGTAGTATAGGTGGGACAGCCGAGGAGCAGTACTTC CASSIGGTAEEQYF NA TRBV19 TRBD1 TRBJ2-7
TGCGCCAGCAGCTCCACTAGAGGCCCCCAAGAGACCCAGTACTTC CASSSTRGPQETQYF NA TRBV5-1 NA TRBJ2-5
TGCGCCAGCAGCCAGGGACAGGGGGCCTCCTACGAGCAGTACTTC CASSQGQGASYEQYF NA TRBV4-1 TRBD1 TRBJ2-7
TGTGCCAGCAGCTTAGAACTTTACACCGGGGAGCTGTTTTTT CASSLELYTGELFF once TRBV7-7 NA TRBJ2-2
TGTGCCAGCATCTCCCTTGGTGGCAGATCCACAGATACGCAGTATTTT CASISLGGRSTDTQYF NA TRBV28 NA TRBJ2-3
TGTGCCAGCAGTCTTCCCCTCGGGGGAACATACGAGCAGTACTTC CASSLPLGGTYEQYF NA TRBV12-1 NA TRBJ2-7
TGTGCCAGCAGTGAAGGGAGGGGGCGAGGGTATGGCTACACCTTC CASSEGRGRGYGYTF NA TRBV6-1 TRBD1 TRBJ1-2